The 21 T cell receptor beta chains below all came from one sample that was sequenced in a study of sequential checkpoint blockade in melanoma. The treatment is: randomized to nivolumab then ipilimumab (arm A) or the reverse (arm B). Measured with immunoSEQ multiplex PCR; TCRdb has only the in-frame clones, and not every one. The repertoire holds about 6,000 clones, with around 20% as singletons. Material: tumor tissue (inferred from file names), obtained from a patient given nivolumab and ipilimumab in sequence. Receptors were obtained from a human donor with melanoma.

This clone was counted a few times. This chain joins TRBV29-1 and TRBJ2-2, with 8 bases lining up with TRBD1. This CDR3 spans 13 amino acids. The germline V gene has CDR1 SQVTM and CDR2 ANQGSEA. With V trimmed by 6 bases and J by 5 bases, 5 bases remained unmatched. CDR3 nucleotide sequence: TGCAGCGTCTGGACAGGGAATACCGGGGAGCTGTTTTTT. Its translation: CSVWTGNTGELFF.

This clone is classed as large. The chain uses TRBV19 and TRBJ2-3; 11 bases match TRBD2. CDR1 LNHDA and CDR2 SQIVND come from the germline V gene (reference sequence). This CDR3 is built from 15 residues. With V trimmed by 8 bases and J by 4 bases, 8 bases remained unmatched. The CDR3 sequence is CASRILAGVADTQYF. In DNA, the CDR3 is TGTGCCAGTCGAATACTAGCGGGAGTCGCAGATACGCAGTATTTT.

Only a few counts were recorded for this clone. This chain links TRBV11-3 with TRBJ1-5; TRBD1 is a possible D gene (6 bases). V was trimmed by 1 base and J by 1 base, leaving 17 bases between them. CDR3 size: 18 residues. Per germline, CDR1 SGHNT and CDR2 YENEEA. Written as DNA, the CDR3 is TGTGCCAGCAGCTTAGGGGGACGGTCCAGGGGAAGCAATCAGCCCCAGCATTTT. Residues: CASSLGGRSRGSNQPQHF.

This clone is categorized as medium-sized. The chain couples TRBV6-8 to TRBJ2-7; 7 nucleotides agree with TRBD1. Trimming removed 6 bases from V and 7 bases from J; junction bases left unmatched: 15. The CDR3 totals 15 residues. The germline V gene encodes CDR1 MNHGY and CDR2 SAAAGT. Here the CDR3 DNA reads TGTGCCAGCAGCCAAGGGACAGCCCGGTTTTTTGAGCAGTACTTC. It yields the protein CASSQGTARFFEQYF.

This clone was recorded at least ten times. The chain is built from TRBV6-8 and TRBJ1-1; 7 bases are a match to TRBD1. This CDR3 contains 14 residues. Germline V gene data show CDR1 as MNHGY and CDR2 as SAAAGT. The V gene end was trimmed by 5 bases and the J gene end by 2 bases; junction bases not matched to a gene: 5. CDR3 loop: CASSRGQSNTEAFF. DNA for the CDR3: TGTGCCAGCAGTCGGGGACAGTCTAACACTGAAGCTTTCTTT.

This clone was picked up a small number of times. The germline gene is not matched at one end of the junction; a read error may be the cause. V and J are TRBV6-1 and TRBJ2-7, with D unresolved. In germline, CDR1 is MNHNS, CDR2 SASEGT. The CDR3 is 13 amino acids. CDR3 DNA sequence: TGTGCCATCAGTGAAGGCGGTACCTACGAGCAGTACTTC. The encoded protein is CAISEGGTYEQYF.

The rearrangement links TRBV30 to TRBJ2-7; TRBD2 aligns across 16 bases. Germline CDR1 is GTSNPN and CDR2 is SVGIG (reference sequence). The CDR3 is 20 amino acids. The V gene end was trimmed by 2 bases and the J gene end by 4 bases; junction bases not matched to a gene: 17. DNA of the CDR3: TGTGCCTGGAGTCCGACCCTGACCTTGGGACTAGCGGGAGGGCGGTACGAGCAGTACTTC. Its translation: CAWSPTLTLGLAGGRYEQYF.

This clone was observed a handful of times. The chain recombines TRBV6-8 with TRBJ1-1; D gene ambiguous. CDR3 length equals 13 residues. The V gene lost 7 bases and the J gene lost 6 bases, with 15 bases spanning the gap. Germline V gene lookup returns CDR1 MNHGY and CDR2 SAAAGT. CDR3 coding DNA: TGTGCCAGCACCCCCGGGAGCGGGGCTGAAGCTTTCTTT. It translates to CASTPGSGAEAFF.

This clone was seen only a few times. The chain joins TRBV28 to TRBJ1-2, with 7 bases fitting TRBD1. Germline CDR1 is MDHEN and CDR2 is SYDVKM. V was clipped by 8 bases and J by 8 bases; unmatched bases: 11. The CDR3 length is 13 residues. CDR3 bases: TGTGCCAGCTCGGCCAGACAGGGTAGGGGCTACACCTTC. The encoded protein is CASSARQGRGYTF.

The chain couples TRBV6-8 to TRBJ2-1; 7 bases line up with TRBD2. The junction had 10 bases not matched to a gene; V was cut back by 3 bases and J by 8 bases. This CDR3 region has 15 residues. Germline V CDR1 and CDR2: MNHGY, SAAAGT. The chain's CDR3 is CASSYLAEHPYEQFF. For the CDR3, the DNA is TGTGCCAGCAGTTATCTAGCGGAGCATCCCTATGAGCAGTTCTTC.

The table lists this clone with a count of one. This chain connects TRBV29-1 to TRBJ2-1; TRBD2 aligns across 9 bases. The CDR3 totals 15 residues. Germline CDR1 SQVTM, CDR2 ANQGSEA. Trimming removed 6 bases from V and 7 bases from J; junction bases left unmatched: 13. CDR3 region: CSVKSGAGGPNEQFF. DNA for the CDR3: TGCAGCGTCAAGTCCGGGGCGGGAGGGCCGAATGAGCAGTTCTTC.

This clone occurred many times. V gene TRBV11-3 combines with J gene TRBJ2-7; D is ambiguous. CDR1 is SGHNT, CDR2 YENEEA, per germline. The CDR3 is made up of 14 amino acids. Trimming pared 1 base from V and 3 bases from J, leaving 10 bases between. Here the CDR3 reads CASSLGMMGYEQYF. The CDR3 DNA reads TGTGCCAGCAGCTTAGGTATGATGGGCTACGAGCAGTACTTC.

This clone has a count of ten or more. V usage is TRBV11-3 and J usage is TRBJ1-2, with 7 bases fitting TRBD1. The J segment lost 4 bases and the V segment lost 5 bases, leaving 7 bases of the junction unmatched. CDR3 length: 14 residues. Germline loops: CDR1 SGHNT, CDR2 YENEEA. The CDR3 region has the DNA TGTGCCAGCAGCGCCGGGACAGACGGCTATGGCTACACCTTC. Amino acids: CASSAGTDGYGYTF.

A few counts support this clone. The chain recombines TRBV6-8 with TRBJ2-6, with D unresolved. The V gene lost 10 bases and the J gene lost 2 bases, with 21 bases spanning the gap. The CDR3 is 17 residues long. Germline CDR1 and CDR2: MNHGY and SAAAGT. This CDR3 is CATTDLATWPGANVLTF. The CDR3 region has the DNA TGTGCCACTACAGACTTGGCGACTTGGCCTGGGGCCAACGTCCTGACTTTC.

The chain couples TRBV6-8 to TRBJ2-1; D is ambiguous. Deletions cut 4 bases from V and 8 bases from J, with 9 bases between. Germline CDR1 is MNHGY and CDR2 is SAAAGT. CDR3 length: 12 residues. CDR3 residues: CASSSSGYEQFF. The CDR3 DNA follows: TGTGCCAGCAGTTCTTCTGGGTATGAGCAGTTCTTC.

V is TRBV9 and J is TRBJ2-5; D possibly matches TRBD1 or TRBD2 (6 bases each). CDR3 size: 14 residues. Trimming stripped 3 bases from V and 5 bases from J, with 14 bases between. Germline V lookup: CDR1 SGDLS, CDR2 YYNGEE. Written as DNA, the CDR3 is TGTGCCAGCAGCGCTCCAGGGGCGGGGGAGACCCAGTACTTC. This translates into CASSAPGAGETQYF.

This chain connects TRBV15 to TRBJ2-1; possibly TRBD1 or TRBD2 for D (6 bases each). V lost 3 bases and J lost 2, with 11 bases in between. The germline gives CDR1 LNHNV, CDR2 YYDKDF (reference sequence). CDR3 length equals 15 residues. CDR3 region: CATSSLGGPYNEQFF. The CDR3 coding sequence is TGTGCCACCAGCAGCCTTGGGGGGCCCTACAATGAGCAGTTCTTC.

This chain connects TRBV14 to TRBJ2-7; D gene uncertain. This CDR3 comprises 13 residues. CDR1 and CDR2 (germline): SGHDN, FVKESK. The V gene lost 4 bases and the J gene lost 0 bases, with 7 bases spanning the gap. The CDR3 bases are TGTGCCAGCAGCCCTGGTCCCTCCTACGAGCAGTACTTC. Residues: CASSPGPSYEQYF.

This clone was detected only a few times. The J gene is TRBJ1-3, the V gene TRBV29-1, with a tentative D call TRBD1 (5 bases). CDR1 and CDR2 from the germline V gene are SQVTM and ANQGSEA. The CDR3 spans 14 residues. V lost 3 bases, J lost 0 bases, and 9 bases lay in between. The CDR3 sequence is CSVEDGTSGNTIYF. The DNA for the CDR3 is TGCAGCGTTGAGGACGGGACCTCTGGAAACACCATATATTTT.

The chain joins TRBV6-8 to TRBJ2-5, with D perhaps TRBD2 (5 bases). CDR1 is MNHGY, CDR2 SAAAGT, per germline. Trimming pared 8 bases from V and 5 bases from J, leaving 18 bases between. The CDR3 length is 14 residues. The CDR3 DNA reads TGTGCCAGCGGAAAAAGAAATCCGGGGGAGACCCAGTACTTC. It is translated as CASGKRNPGETQYF.

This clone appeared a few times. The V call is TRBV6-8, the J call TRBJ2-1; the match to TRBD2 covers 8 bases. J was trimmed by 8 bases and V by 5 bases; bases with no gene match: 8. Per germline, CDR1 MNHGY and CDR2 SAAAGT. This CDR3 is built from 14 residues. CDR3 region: CASSTGTSLHEQFF. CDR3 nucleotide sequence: TGTGCCAGCAGTACCGGGACTAGTCTCCATGAGCAGTTCTTC.